One sample yielded the 10 T cell receptor beta chains listed below, sequenced in a study of blood T cell repertoires in COVID-19. Produced via immunoSEQ multiplex PCR; TCRdb's table is partial and in-frame only. This sample has 250,000 or so clones, with over 75% found just once. Sequenced material: PBMCs or T cells enriched from blood (not recorded which). These TCRs come from a man aged 35 to 55 who had recovered from COVID-19.

V usage is TRBV29-1 and J usage is TRBJ1-2; TRBD1 matches at 9 bases. CDR1 SQVTM and CDR2 ANQGSEA come from the germline V gene. The CDR3 loop spans 13 amino acids. Unmatched junction bases numbered 7, after V lost 6 bases and J lost 5 bases. The CDR3 DNA reads as TGCAGCGTCAGACAGGGGGATGAGTATGGCTACACCTTC. Translated: CSVRQGDEYGYTF.

The CDR3 DNA sequence: TGTGCCAGCAGCGTCGGGACAGGGGTCACTAATGAAAAACTGTTTTTT. This gives the protein CASSVGTGVTNEKLFF. The gene calls are TRBV9 and TRBJ1-4; 10 bases align to TRBD1. CDR1 SGDLS and CDR2 YYNGEE come from the germline V gene. V gave up 2 bases and J gave up 2 bases; unmatched junction bases: 3. The CDR3 is made up of 16 amino acids.

The rearrangement joins TRBV5-4 to TRBJ2-5; 7 bases line up with TRBD1. Losses at the gene ends were 3 bases for V and 5 bases for J; bases not matched to a gene: 10. Per the germline V gene, CDR1 is SGHNT and CDR2 is YYREEE (reference sequence). This CDR3 contains 15 residues. The CDR3: CASSSIDREGETQYF. DNA for the CDR3: TGTGCCAGCAGCTCGATAGACAGGGAAGGGGAGACCCAGTACTTC.

The chain couples TRBV7-9 to TRBJ1-3; D gene ambiguous. Trimming removed 6 bases at V and 11 bases at J, with 20 bases between. The CDR3 runs 14 residues. CDR1 is SEHNR, CDR2 FQNEAQ, per germline (reference sequence). CDR3 bases: TGTGCCAGCAGTCCCTCCTCCGTATTCGGGGCCATATATTTT. This codes for CASSPSSVFGAIYF.

This clone appeared a few times. This chain uses TRBV5-5 with TRBJ1-2, with D perhaps matching TRBD1 (6 bases). CDR1 is SGHKS, CDR2 YYEKEE, per germline (reference sequence). V gave up 4 bases and J gave up 7 bases, with 11 bases separating them. The CDR3 runs 12 residues. Here the CDR3 DNA reads TGTGCCAGCAGCGCACAGGGTAGTGGCTACACCTTC. Translated, it gives CASSAQGSGYTF.

The genes are TRBV12-3 or TRBV12-4 and TRBJ1-1, with 7 nucleotides matching TRBD1. V lost 6 bases to trimming and J lost 8 bases; unmatched junction nucleotides: 9. The CDR3 length is 13 residues. The CDR3, as DNA: TGTGCCAGCAGCCTCGGGACAGCTAAAGAAGCTTTCTTT. It translates to CASSLGTAKEAFF.

V gene TRBV9 combines with J gene TRBJ2-5; possibly TRBD1 for D (6 bases). The V end was cut by 2 bases, the J end by 5 bases, with 13 bases between. Per the germline V gene, CDR1 is SGDLS and CDR2 is YYNGEE. The CDR3 sequence is 14 residues long. This CDR3 is CASSVAGELETQYF. Here the CDR3 DNA reads TGTGCCAGCAGCGTTGCAGGGGAGTTGGAGACCCAGTACTTC.

V gene TRBV7-9 combines with J gene TRBJ1-6; 10 nucleotides align to TRBD1. The CDR3 sequence is 19 residues long. Trimming removed 5 bases from V and 2 bases from J; junction bases left unmatched: 12. CDR1 and CDR2 (germline): SEHNR, FQNEAQ (reference sequence). The CDR3 nucleotides read TGTGCCAGCAGCACTGCCGGGACAGGGGTTCTCACCTATAATTCACCCCTCCACTTT. Amino acids: CASSTAGTGVLTYNSPLHF.

The CDR3 sequence is CASSNRLAGGNEQYF. The CDR3 nucleotides are TGTGCCAGCAGCAATCGACTAGCGGGGGGCAACGAGCAGTACTTC. The V call is TRBV27, the J call TRBJ2-7; TRBD2 agrees at 13 bases. Per germline, CDR1 MNHEY and CDR2 SMNVEV (reference sequence). This CDR3 has 15 residues. V was clipped by 6 bases and J by 5 bases; unmatched bases: 7.

The chain combines TRBV7-2 with TRBJ2-7; possibly TRBD1 for D (5 bases). Germline V gives CDR1 SGHTA, CDR2 FQGNSA. The V end was cut by 0 bases, the J end by 2 bases, with 14 bases between. The CDR3 spans 16 residues. The CDR3: CASSLATDSLAYEQYF. In nucleotides, the CDR3 is TGTGCCAGCAGCTTAGCGACAGATTCTCTGGCCTACGAGCAGTACTTC. The whole variable domain, remainder taken from reference TRBV7-2 and TRBJ2-7, is GAGVSQSPSNKVTEKGKDVELRCDPISGHTALYWYRQSLGQGLEFLIYFQGNSAPDKSGLPSDRFSAERTGGSVSTLTIQRTQQEDSAVYLCASSLATDSLAYEQYFGPGTRLTVT.